This T cell receptor (beta chain) was sequenced during a study of siplizumab effects on memory and regulatory T cells. General observations from the study: Alloreactive clones mapping to unstimulated subsets formed only a minor fraction. An assignable naive or memory phenotype was lacking in roughly 75-95% of proliferating CD4+ or CD8+ clones.

The data were produced by immunoSEQ multiplex PCR, yet TCRdb's version contains in-frame clones alone and is incomplete. The sample records more than 45,000 clones, approximately 95% being singletons. Comments on this clone: Antigen unknown.

There are 14 residues in the CDR3. Germline loops: CDR1 MNHEY, CDR2 SVGAGI. Between the trimmed V and J ends, which lost 0 bases and 5 bases, there was a span of 7 bases. The TCR was taken from a human donor in good health. The rearrangement joins TRBV6-5 to TRBJ2-2; D is undetermined. The sample comprised CD8+ T cells sorted from blood. The CDR3 sequence is CASSYSLTTGELFF. CDR3 nucleotide sequence: TGTGCCAGCAGTTACTCACTGACTACCGGGGAGCTGTTTTTT.